The T cell receptor beta chain described here comes from a study of cytomegalovirus exposure and HLA in healthy donors. Study as a whole: There were some 81 million unique TCRs (from HLA-typed donors) in an early data release. Whole-study findings and limits: Analyzed later, most CMV-associated TCR beta chains appeared HLA-restricted. Across donors, most TCRs were seen rarely, yet some public ones were widespread. 87-base-pair reads could not separate some V segments, including TRBV6-2 and TRBV6-3.

PCR used 60 Vbeta primers and 13 Jbeta primers. Sequencing used immunoSEQ multiplex PCR; TCRdb keeps in-frame clones, though not all of them. The sample carries over 75,000 clones, approximately 88% recorded once. V lost 1 base and J 2 bases, leaving 8 bases between the germline ends. The CDR3 length is 14 residues. Looked up from germline, CDR1 is SEHNR and CDR2 is FQNEAQ (reference sequence). This clone was seen once. Its antigen remains unidentified. The sample comprised PBMCs. This TCR came from a woman aged 45-59 years in good health and CMV-seronegative. J is TRBJ1-1 and V is TRBV7-9; TRBD1 might be the D (5 bases). CDR3 residues: CASSLGTINTEAFF. The CDR3, as DNA: TGTGCCAGCAGCTTAGGGACAATAAACACTGAAGCTTTCTTT. Filled out from reference TRBV7-9 and TRBJ1-1, the complete variable domain reads DTGVSQNPRHKITKRGQNVTFRCDPISEHNRLYWYRQTLGQGPEFLTYFQNEAQLEKSRLLSDRFSAERPKGSFSTLEIQRTEQGDSAMYLCASSLGTINTEAFFGQGTRLTVV.